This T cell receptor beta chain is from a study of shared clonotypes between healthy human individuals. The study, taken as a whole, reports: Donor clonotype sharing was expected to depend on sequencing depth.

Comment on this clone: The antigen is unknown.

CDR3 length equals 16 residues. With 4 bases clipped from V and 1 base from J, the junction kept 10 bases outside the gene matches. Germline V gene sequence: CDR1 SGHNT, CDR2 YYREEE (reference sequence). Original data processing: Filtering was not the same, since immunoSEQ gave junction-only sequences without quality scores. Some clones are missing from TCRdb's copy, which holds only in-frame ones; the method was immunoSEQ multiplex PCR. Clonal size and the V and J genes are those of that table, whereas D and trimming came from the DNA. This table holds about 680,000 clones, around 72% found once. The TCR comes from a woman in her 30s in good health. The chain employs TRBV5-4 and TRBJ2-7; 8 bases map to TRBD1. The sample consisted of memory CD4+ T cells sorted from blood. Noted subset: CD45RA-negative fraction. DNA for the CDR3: TGTGCCAGCAGCGGGGGGAACAGGGGGGCGTCCTACGAGCAGTACTTC. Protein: CASSGGNRGASYEQYF. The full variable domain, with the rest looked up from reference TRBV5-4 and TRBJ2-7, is ETGVTQSPTHLIKTRGQQVTLRCSSQSGHNTVSWYQQALGQGPQFIFQYYREEENGRGNFPPRFSGLQFPNYSSELNVNALELDDSALYLCASSGGNRGASYEQYFGPGTRLTVT.